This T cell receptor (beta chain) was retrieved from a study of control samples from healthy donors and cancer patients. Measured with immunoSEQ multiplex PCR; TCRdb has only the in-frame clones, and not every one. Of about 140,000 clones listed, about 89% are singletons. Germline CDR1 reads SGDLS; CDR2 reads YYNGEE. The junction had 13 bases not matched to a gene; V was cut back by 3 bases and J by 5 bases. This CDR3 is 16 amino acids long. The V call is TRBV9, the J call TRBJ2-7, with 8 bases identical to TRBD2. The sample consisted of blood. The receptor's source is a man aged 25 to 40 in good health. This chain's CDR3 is CASSATSRGGLDEQYF. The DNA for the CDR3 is TGTGCCAGCAGCGCAACCTCCCGGGGGGGCCTAGACGAGCAGTACTTC.